These T cell receptor beta chains were read from a single sample in a study of blood T cell repertoires in COVID-19. Clones were sequenced by immunoSEQ multiplex PCR, and TCRdb holds only the in-frame ones, with some missing. The table has over 60,000 clones, approximately 83% seen once; the top ten hold 1.2%. Sample: peripheral blood. All receptors come from a man in his forties or fifties with acute or convalescent COVID-19. The CDR3 runs from the conserved cysteine through the conserved F or W. The order of the fields is D gene, V gene, clone size, J gene, CDR3 protein, CDR3 DNA. A D gene is named only where the DNA matches it firmly. A row's size may be missing; if present it is once, few, many or a size class.

TRBD1,TRBV5-1,few,TRBJ1-1,CASSLEGQGTEAFF,TGCGCCAGCAGCTTGGAGGGACAGGGTACTGAAGCTTTCTTT
TRBD2,TRBV11-2,.,TRBJ2-5,CASSSDSGSGVGETQYF,TGTGCCAGCAGCTCTGACTCCGGTAGCGGGGTCGGGGAGACCCAGTACTTC
TRBD2,TRBV4-1,.,TRBJ2-7,CASSQGIAGAPYEQYF,TGCGCCAGCAGCCAAGGGATAGCGGGGGCCCCATACGAGCAGTACTTC
.,TRBV12-3/TRBV12-4,.,TRBJ1-3,CASSGDTGNTIYF,TGTGCCAGCAGTGGGGACACTGGAAACACCATATATTTT
.,TRBV12-3/TRBV12-4,once,TRBJ1-1,CASTRGGSTEAFF,TGTGCCAGCACCCGAGGGGGTAGCACTGAAGCTTTCTTT
.,TRBV2,few,TRBJ1-5,CASSDGRNQPQHF,TGTGCCAGCAGTGATGGGAGGAATCAGCCCCAGCATTTT
TRBD1,TRBV6-6,once,TRBJ2-7,CASRLQGSSYEQYF,TGTGCCAGCAGGCTACAGGGGAGCTCCTACGAGCAGTACTTC
TRBD1,TRBV19,.,TRBJ1-1,CASSMWQGVEAFF,TGTGCCAGTAGTATGTGGCAGGGGGTTGAAGCTTTCTTT
.,TRBV4-2,.,TRBJ2-7,CASSQTTTYEQYF,TGTGCCAGCAGCCAAACAACTACCTACGAGCAGTACTTC
.,TRBV19,.,TRBJ2-2,CASSPKSSVGELFF,TGTGCCAGTAGCCCTAAATCTAGCGTCGGGGAGCTGTTTTTT
.,TRBV11-3,once,TRBJ2-5,CASSFEETQYF,TGTGCCAGCAGCTTCGAAGAGACCCAGTACTTC
.,TRBV7-9,.,TRBJ2-7,CASSYAGGSSYEQYF,TGTGCCAGCAGCTACGCTGGGGGGTCTAGCTACGAGCAGTACTTC
.,TRBV4-2,few,TRBJ2-7,CASSQARSYEQYF,TGTGCCAGCAGCCAAGCTCGGTCCTACGAGCAGTACTTC
.,TRBV10-2,.,TRBJ1-2,CASSPAASYGYTF,TGCGCCAGTTCTCCCGCGGCCTCCTATGGCTACACCTTC
.,TRBV14,.,TRBJ1-1,CASSFTPNTEAFF,TGTGCCAGCAGTTTCACACCTAACACTGAAGCTTTCTTT
.,TRBV13,.,TRBJ1-1,CASSLSLRVSRMNTEAFF,TGTGCCAGCAGCTTATCGCTCAGGGTGTCCCGGATGAACACTGAAGCTTTCTTT
.,TRBV7-3,.,TRBJ2-6,CASSFISGANVLTF,TGTGCCAGCAGCTTTATCTCTGGGGCCAACGTCCTGACTTTC
TRBD2,TRBV18,.,TRBJ2-1,CASSPSGADNEQFF,TGTGCCAGCTCACCTAGCGGGGCTGACAATGAGCAGTTCTTC
TRBD1,TRBV6-5,.,TRBJ1-4,CASRSTGTDLGKLFF,TGTGCCAGCAGATCAACCGGGACAGACCTCGGAAAACTGTTTTTT
TRBD1,TRBV11-3,.,TRBJ1-1,CASSQLQGSPFF,TGTGCCAGCAGCCAACTACAGGGGAGTCCTTTCTTT
.,TRBV19,few,TRBJ2-7,CASSIRRDSPYEQYF,TGTGCCAGTAGTATTCGGCGGGACAGCCCCTACGAGCAGTACTTC
.,TRBV3-1/TRBV3-2,.,TRBJ2-3,CASSQKTREDTQYF,TGTGCCAGCAGCCAAAAGACACGAGAGGATACGCAGTATTTT
.,TRBV30,.,TRBJ2-5,CAWSFEETQYF,TGTGCCTGGAGTTTCGAGGAGACCCAGTACTTC
.,TRBV20-1,.,TRBJ1-5,CSASLGGPDQPQHF,TGCAGTGCTAGTCTGGGGGGACCCGATCAGCCCCAGCATTTT
TRBD1,TRBV4-1,few,TRBJ1-2,CASSQPPQGVYGYTF,TGCGCCAGCAGCCAACCTCCCCAGGGGGTGTATGGCTACACCTTC
.,TRBV28,.,TRBJ1-3,CASSLPPTGNTIYF,TGTGCCAGCAGTTTACCCCCTACAGGGAACACCATATATTTT
.,TRBV4-1,.,TRBJ1-2,CASSQVLRGYGYTF,TGCGCCAGCAGCCAAGTTCTCAGGGGCTATGGCTACACCTTC
.,TRBV5-1,.,TRBJ1-1,CASHSSLSKGVNTEAFF,TGCGCCAGCCACAGCAGCTTGTCAAAAGGGGTGAACACTGAAGCTTTCTTT
TRBD1,TRBV6-1,once,TRBJ2-7,CASSGGDGTGLYEQYF,TGTGCCAGCAGTGGTGGGGACGGGACAGGGTTGTACGAGCAGTACTTC
TRBD1,TRBV4-1,.,TRBJ2-7,CASSQDPGGQGDYEQYF,TGCGCCAGCAGCCAAGATCCCGGAGGACAGGGCGACTACGAGCAGTACTTC
.,TRBV10-3,once,TRBJ1-1,CAISEREGANTEAFF,TGTGCCATCAGTGAGCGAGAAGGGGCGAACACTGAAGCTTTCTTT
.,TRBV3-1/TRBV3-2,.,TRBJ1-2,CASSPLWTADYGYTF,TGTGCCAGCAGCCCGTTATGGACAGCGGACTATGGCTACACCTTC
.,TRBV7-2,few,TRBJ1-2,CASSLPGSYGYTF,TGTGCCAGCAGCTTACCAGGGTCCTATGGCTACACCTTC
.,TRBV7-8,once,TRBJ1-3,CASSRARGSGNTIYF,TGTGCCAGCAGCCGCGCTCGGGGCTCTGGAAACACCATATATTTT
.,TRBV12-3/TRBV12-4,.,TRBJ1-1,CASSFRGNTEAFF,TGTGCCAGCAGTTTTAGGGGAAACACTGAAGCTTTCTTT
TRBD2,TRBV5-1,few,TRBJ2-3,CASRTSGGTDTQYF,TGCGCCAGCAGGACTAGCGGGGGAACAGATACGCAGTATTTT
.,TRBV6-6,.,TRBJ1-1,CASSYSNAEMNTEAFF,TGTGCCAGCAGTTACTCGAATGCGGAGATGAACACTGAAGCTTTCTTT